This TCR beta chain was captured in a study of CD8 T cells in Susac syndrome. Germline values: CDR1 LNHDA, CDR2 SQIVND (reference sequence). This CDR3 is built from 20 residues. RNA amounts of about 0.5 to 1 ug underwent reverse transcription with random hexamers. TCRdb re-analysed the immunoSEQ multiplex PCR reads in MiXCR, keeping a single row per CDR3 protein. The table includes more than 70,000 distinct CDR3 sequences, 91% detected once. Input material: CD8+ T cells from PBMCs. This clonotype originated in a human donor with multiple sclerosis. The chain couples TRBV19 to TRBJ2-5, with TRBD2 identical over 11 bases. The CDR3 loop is CVTYPAPLLAGAFPEETQYF. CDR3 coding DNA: TGTGTTACGTATCCGGCCCCCTTACTAGCGGGGGCCTTCCCCGAAGAGACCCAGTACTTC.